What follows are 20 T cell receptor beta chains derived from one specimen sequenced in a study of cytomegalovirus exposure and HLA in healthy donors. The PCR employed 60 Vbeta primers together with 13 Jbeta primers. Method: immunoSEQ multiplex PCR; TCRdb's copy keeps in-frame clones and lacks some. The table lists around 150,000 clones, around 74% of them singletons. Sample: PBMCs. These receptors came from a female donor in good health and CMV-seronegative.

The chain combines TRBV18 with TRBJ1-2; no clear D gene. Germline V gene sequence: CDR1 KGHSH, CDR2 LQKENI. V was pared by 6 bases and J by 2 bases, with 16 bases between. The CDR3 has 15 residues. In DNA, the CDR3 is TGTGCCAGCTCGGCCCGGAGGGAAATAAACTATGGCTACACCTTC. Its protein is CASSARREINYGYTF.

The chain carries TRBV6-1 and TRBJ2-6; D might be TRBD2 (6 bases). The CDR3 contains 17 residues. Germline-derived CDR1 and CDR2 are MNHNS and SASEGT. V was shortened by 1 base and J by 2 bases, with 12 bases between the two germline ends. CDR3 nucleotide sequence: TGTGCCAGCAGTGAAGGGGTCAGGGAGGCTGGGGCCAACGTCCTGACTTTC. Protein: CASSEGVREAGANVLTF.

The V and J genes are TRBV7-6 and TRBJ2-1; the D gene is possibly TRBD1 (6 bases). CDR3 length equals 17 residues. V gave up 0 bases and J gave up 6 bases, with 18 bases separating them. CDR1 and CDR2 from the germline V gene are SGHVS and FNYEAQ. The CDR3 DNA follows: TGTGCCAGCAGCTTAGCATATGGGGCAGGGGTCGGCAATGAGCAGTTCTTC. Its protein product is CASSLAYGAGVGNEQFF.

CDR3 sequence: CASKRRAGGPDTQYF. The CDR3 coding sequence is TGTGCCAGCAAACGTAGGGCGGGGGGACCAGATACGCAGTATTTT. The rearrangement uses TRBV6-1 and TRBJ2-3; 8 positions match TRBD2. The CDR3 contains 15 residues. Germline V gene lookup returns CDR1 MNHNS and CDR2 SASEGT. Trimming cost V 7 bases and J 4 bases; bases outside gene matches: 10.

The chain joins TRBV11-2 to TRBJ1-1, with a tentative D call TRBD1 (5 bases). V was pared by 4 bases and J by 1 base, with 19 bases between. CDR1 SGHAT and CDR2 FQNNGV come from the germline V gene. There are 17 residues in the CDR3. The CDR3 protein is CASSSRHGGMSNTEAFF. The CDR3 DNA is TGTGCCAGCAGCTCCCGACACGGGGGGATGTCGAACACTGAAGCTTTCTTT.

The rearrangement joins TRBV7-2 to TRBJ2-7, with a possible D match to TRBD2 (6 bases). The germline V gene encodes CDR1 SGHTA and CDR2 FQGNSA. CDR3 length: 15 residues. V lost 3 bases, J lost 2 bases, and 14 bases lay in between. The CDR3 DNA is TGTGCCAGCAGCTTGTCCCCTAGCGAGGCCTACGAGCAGTACTTC. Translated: CASSLSPSEAYEQYF.

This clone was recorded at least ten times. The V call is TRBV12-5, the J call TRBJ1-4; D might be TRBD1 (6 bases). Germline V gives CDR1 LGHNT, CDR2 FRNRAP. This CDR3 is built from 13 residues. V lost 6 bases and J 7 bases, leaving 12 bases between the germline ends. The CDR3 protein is CASGTGRGEKLFF. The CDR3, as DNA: TGTGCTAGTGGGACAGGCCGGGGTGAAAAACTGTTTTTT.

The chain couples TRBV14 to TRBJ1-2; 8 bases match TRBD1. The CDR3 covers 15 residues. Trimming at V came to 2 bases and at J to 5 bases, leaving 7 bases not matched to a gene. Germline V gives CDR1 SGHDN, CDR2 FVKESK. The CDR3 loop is CASSQFSTGAYGYTF. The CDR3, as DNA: TGTGCCAGCAGCCAATTTTCGACAGGGGCGTATGGCTACACCTTC.

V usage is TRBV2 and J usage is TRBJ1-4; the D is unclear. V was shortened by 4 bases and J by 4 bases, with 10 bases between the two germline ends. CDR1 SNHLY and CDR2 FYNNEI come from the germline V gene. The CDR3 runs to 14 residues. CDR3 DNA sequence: TGTGCCAGCAGTGTGAGTCCTTATAATGAAAAACTGTTTTTT. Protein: CASSVSPYNEKLFF.

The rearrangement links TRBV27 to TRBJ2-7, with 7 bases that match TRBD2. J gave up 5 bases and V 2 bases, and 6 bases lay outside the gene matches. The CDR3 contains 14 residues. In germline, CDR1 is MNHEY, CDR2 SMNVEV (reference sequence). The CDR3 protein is CASSLRLAYHEQYF. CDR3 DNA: TGTGCCAGCAGTTTACGACTAGCTTACCACGAGCAGTACTTC.

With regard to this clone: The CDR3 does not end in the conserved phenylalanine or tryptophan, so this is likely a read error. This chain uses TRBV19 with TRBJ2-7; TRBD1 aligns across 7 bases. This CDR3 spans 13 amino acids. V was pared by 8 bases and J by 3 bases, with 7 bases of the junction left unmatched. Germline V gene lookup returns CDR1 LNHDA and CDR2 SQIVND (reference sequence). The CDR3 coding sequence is TGTGCCAGTGGCCCCCGGGACAGCTACGAGCAGTACCTC. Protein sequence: CASGPRDSYEQYL.

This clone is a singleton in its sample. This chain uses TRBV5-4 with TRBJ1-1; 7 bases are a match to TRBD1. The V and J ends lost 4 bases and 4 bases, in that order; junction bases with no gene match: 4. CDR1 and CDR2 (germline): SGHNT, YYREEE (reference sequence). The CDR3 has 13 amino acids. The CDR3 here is CASSPTGATEAFF. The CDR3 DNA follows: TGTGCCAGCAGCCCTACAGGGGCCACTGAAGCTTTCTTT.

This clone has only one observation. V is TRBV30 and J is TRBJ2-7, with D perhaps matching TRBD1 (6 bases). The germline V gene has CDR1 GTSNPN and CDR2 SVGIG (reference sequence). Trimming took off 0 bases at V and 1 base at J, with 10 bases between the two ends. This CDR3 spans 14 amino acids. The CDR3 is CAWSVGGQSYEQYF. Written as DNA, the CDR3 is TGTGCCTGGAGTGTCGGCGGACAGTCCTACGAGCAGTACTTC.

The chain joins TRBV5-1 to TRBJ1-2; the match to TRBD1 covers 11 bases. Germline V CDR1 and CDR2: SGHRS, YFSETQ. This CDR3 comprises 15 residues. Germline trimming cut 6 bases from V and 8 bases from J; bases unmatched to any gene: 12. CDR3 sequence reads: CASNTPGQGVRGYTF. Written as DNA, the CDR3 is TGCGCCAGCAATACTCCGGGACAGGGGGTTCGGGGCTACACCTTC.

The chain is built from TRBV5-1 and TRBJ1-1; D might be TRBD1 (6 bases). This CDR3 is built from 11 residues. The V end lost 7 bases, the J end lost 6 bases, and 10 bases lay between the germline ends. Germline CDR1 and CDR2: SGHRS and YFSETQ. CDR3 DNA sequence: TGCGCCAGCCAACAGGGACCTGAAGCTTTCTTT. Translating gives CASQQGPEAFF.

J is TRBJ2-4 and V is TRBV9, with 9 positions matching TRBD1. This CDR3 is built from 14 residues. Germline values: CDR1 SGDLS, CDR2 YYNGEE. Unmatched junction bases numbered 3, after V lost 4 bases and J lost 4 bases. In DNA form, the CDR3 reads TGTGCCAGCAGCCCCGGGACAGGGAAAAACATTCAGTACTTC. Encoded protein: CASSPGTGKNIQYF.

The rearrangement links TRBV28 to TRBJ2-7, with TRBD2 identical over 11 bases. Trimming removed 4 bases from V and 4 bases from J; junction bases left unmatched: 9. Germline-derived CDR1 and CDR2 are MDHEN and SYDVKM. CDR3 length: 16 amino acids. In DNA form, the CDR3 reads TGTGCCAGCAGTTCATCAAGACTAGCGGGGTTTTACGAGCAGTACTTC. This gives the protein CASSSSRLAGFYEQYF. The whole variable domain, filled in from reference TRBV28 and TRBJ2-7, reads DVKVTQSSRYLVKRTGEKVFLECVQDMDHENMFWYRQDPGLGLRLIYFSYDVKMKEKGDIPEGYSVSREKKERFSLILESASTNQTSMYLCASSSSRLAGFYEQYFGPGTRLTVT.

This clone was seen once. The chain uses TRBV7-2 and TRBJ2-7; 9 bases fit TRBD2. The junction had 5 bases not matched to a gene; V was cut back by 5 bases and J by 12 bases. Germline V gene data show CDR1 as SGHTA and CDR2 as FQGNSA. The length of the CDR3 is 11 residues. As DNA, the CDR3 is TGTGCCAGCAGCCCCGGGACTAGCAGGTACTTC. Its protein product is CASSPGTSRYF.

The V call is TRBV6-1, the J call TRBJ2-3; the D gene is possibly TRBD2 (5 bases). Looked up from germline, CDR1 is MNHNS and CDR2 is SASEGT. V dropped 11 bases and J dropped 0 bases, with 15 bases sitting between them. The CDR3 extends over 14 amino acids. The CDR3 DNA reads TGTGCCCTACGGACTGATCCTAGCACAGATACGCAGTATTTT. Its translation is CALRTDPSTDTQYF.

The CDR3 bases are TGCGCCAGCAGCCCAAGGACTGGGAGGGACCCCACAGATACGCAGTATTTT. This encodes CASSPRTGRDPTDTQYF. The V and J genes are TRBV5-1 and TRBJ2-3; TRBD2 matches at 7 bases. CDR1 is SGHRS and CDR2 is YFSETQ in the germline V gene. CDR3 length: 17 residues. V shed 4 bases and J 2 bases; nucleotides not matched to a gene: 13.